This is a list of T cell receptor beta chains from one sample in a study of cytomegalovirus exposure and HLA in healthy donors. Generated by immunoSEQ multiplex PCR, the TCRdb table keeps only in-frame clones and is missing some. The table has about 150,000 clones, about 86% seen once. The sequenced sample was PBMCs. The source of these receptors is a human donor in good health. CDR3s include the opening cysteine and the closing phenylalanine or tryptophan. D genes are given only for firm matches. Some rows mark clone size as missing; the rest say once, few, many or name a class of expanded clone.

DNA | CDR3 | J | D | V | length | size
TGTGCCAGCAGCGAACTAGCGGGAGGGCTCTACAATGAGCAGTTCTTC | CASSELAGGLYNEQFF | TRBJ2-1 | TRBD2 | TRBV7-8 | 16 | -
TGTGCCAGCGCCGACAGGGTGTTCCGGTACGAGCAGTACTTC | CASADRVFRYEQYF | TRBJ2-7 | TRBD1 | TRBV18 | 14 | -
TGTGCCAGCAGTCTAGGACAAGCGGAGCTGTTTTTT | CASSLGQAELFF | TRBJ2-2 | - | TRBV6-5 | 12 | -
TGTGCCAGCAGCCTACAGGGATTTAACTATGGCTACACCTTC | CASSLQGFNYGYTF | TRBJ1-2 | - | TRBV6-6 | 14 | -
TGTGCCAGTAGCCCCGAGGGAGGGACGGGCAATCAGCCCCAGCATTTT | CASSPEGGTGNQPQHF | TRBJ1-5 | - | TRBV19 | 16 | -
TGTGCCAGCAGCAAATTGGACAGGGGGACCTCTGGAAACACCATATATTTT | CASSKLDRGTSGNTIYF | TRBJ1-3 | TRBD1 | TRBV5-4 | 17 | -
TGTGCCAGCAGCTTAGGACAGAGGAACACTGAAGCTTTCTTT | CASSLGQRNTEAFF | TRBJ1-1 | - | TRBV13 | 14 | few
TGTGCCAGCAGTTACCGGCAGGGGAGCAATCAGCCCCAGCATTTT | CASSYRQGSNQPQHF | TRBJ1-5 | - | TRBV6-5 | 15 | -
TGTGCCAGCTCCGCGACAGTGATGAACACTGAAGCTTTCTTT | CASSATVMNTEAFF | TRBJ1-1 | - | TRBV18 | 14 | -
TGCAGCTGGAGGGGGAACACCGGGGAGCTGTTTTTT | CSWRGNTGELFF | TRBJ2-2 | - | TRBV29-1 | 12 | -
TGTGCCAGCAGCTTAACACATTCGAACACTGAAGCTTTCTTT | CASSLTHSNTEAFF | TRBJ1-1 | - | TRBV7-3 | 14 | -
TGTGCCAGCAGCTTATTGGACAGGCCATACTACAATGAGCAGTTCTTC | CASSLLDRPYYNEQFF | TRBJ2-1 | TRBD1 | TRBV7-2 | 16 | -
TGTGCCAGCAGGTCCCGGGACAGGGCAACTGAAGCTTTCTTT | CASRSRDRATEAFF | TRBJ1-1 | TRBD1 | TRBV13 | 14 | -
TGTGCCAGCAGTTTAACCAGCGGCCAGGGGGCGACAGATACGCAGTATTTT | CASSLTSGQGATDTQYF | TRBJ2-3 | TRBD1 | TRBV27 | 17 | -
TGCAGCGTTGAAGACCCTTGGGACAGGGCTTATACGCAGTATTTT | CSVEDPWDRAYTQYF | TRBJ2-3 | TRBD1 | TRBV29-1 | 15 | -
TGTGCCGCCGGAGTGACAGGGCGCAATCAGCCCCAGCATTTT | CAAGVTGRNQPQHF | TRBJ1-5 | TRBD1 | TRBV10-3 | 14 | few
TGTGCCACCAGTGGGCAGGGCGTCTATGGCTACACCTTC | CATSGQGVYGYTF | TRBJ1-2 | - | TRBV19 | 13 | few
TGTGCCAGCAGTGTCGCAGGGTTGGCAAATCAGCCCCAGCATTTT | CASSVAGLANQPQHF | TRBJ1-5 | - | TRBV2 | 15 | few
TGTGCCAGCAGTGAAGGTCACCTATGGGAGGCGGAGCAGTTCTTC | CASSEGHLWEAEQFF | TRBJ2-1 | - | TRBV6-1 | 15 | -
TGTGCCAGCCTTAGAGGACAGGGAACAGGGACCCAGTACTTC | CASLRGQGTGTQYF | TRBJ2-5 | TRBD1 | TRBV2 | 14 | -